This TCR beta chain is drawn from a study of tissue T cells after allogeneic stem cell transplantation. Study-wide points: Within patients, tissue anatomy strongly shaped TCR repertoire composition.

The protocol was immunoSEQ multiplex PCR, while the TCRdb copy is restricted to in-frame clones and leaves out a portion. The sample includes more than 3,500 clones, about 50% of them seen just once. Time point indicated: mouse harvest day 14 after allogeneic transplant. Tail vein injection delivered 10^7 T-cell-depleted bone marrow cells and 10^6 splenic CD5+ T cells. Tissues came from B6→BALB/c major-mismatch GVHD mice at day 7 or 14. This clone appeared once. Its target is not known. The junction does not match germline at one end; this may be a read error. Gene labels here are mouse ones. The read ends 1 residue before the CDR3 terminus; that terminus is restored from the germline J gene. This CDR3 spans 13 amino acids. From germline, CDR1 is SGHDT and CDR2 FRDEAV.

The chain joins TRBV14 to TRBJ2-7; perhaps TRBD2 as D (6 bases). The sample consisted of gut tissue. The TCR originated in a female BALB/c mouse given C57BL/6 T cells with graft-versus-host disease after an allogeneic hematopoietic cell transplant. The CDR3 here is CARSGPGGYEQYF. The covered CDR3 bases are TGTGCCCGCAGTGGACCGGGGGGCTATGAACAGTAC.